What follows describes a single T cell receptor (beta chain). This entry is derived from a study of shared clonotypes between healthy human individuals. CD45RO-negative, CCR7-selected cells formed the naive CD8 fraction, which excluded terminally differentiated effector memory CD45RA+ cells. All participating donors were Caucasian adults from Nashville, Tennessee. The CDR3 runs to 17 residues. V dropped 4 bases and J dropped 0 bases, with 16 bases sitting between them. CDR1 and CDR2 (germline): MDHEN, SYDVKM. Assay runs were performed at deep level. Sorted-subset replicate PCRs used about 180 ng DNA, about 30,000 T cell genomes. Assay used: immunoSEQ multiplex PCR; TCRdb lists only in-frame clones, some missing. The repertoire has 450,000 to 700,000 clones, around 95% of them found once; the top ten carry around 0.097%.

The sequence came from a woman under 40 in good health. The sample comprised naive CD8+ T cells sorted from blood. This chain joins TRBV28 and TRBJ2-4, with D perhaps matching TRBD1 (6 bases). The CDR3 region is CASSYTPGQRAKNIQYF. In DNA, the CDR3 is TGTGCCAGCAGTTACACACCGGGACAAAGAGCCAAAAACATTCAGTACTTC.